These 13 T cell receptor beta chains were all obtained from the same sample, sequenced in a study of tumor-infiltrating lymphocytes in oesophageal squamous cell carcinoma. TCRdb processed the PCR reads anew with MiXCR; each CDR3 protein has one entry. The data contain more than 15,000 distinct CDR3 sequences, 45% to 50% of them singletons. Material: esophageal tumor tissue. These receptors were collected from a male donor with esophageal squamous cell carcinoma.

This chain links TRBV6-1 with TRBJ1-2; 7 bases fit TRBD1. CDR1 MNHNS and CDR2 SASEGT come from the germline V gene. There are 16 residues in the CDR3. The J segment lost 8 bases and the V segment lost 2 bases, leaving 14 bases of the junction unmatched. The CDR3 bases are TGTGCCAGCAGTGAACGATTCGGCAGGGGGAAATCGGGCTACACCTTC. The encoded protein is CASSERFGRGKSGYTF.

This chain uses TRBV5-1 with TRBJ2-5, with a possible D match to TRBD1 (5 bases). V was trimmed by 4 bases and J by 2 bases, leaving 12 bases between them. Germline CDR1 reads SGHRS; CDR2 reads YFSETQ. CDR3 length: 14 amino acids. The CDR3: CASSTGRGQETQYF. DNA of the CDR3: TGCGCCAGCAGCACAGGACGAGGACAAGAGACCCAGTACTTC.

As to this clonotype: The CDR3 does not end in the conserved phenylalanine or tryptophan, so this is likely a read error. It is unclear where the CDR3 begins or ends on the DNA, so no DNA is shown, and the CDR3 is as TCRdb lists it. The chain recombines TRBV25-1 with TRBJ2-7. The CDR3 is 13 amino acids in total, end residues counted. Looked up from germline, CDR1 is MGHDK and CDR2 is SYGVNS. The CDR3 reads CASKSVYGYTFGS.

In its sample, this clonotype was seen many times. The chain has TRBV6-1 and TRBJ2-7; TRBD2 matches at 9 bases. The CDR3 contains 15 residues. Germline CDR1 MNHNS, CDR2 SASEGT. With 2 bases clipped from V and 5 bases from J, the junction kept 7 bases outside the gene matches. CDR3 in DNA: TGTGCCAGCAGTGAAAGTCTAGCGGGAAGGAACGAGCAGTACTTC. It yields the protein CASSESLAGRNEQYF.

This clonotype was picked up many times. The rearrangement links TRBV6-1 to TRBJ2-7; D might be TRBD1 or TRBD2, each matching 5 bases. Germline V lookup: CDR1 MNHNS, CDR2 SASEGT. CDR3 length: 13 amino acids. V was shortened by 6 bases and J by 0 bases, with 9 bases between the two germline ends. The CDR3 here is CASRPGLSYEQYF. DNA of the CDR3: TGTGCCAGCAGACCGGGGCTCTCCTACGAGCAGTACTTC.

This clonotype was seen at least ten times. The chain uses TRBV6-1 and TRBJ2-7; D may match TRBD1 or TRBD2 (5 bases each). The germline V gene has CDR1 MNHNS and CDR2 SASEGT. Trimming shortened V by 3 bases and J by 6 bases, and 15 bases separated the two germline ends. CDR3 length: 14 residues. The CDR3 DNA is TGTGCCAGCAGTGAGGTCCGGAAGAGGGGCGAGCAGTACTTC. Translating gives CASSEVRKRGEQYF.

This clonotype was recorded at least ten times. The chain is built from TRBV7-9 and TRBJ1-2, with 7 bases that match TRBD1. Germline V lookup: CDR1 SEHNR, CDR2 FQNEAQ (reference sequence). This CDR3 comprises 17 residues. Trimming removed 4 bases from V and 5 bases from J; junction bases left unmatched: 16. The DNA of the CDR3 is TGTGCCAGCAGCTCACGAGGGACAGAAGAGGGGCATTATGGCTACACCTTC. This translates into CASSSRGTEEGHYGYTF.

This chain uses TRBV11-3 with TRBJ1-1, with D hard to call. CDR3 size: 16 residues. Trimming left V 5 bases short and J 14 bases short, with 30 bases between. Looked up from germline, CDR1 is SGHNT and CDR2 is YENEEA. The CDR3 sequence: CASSHSGPSSYNEQFF. The CDR3 nucleotides read TGTGCCAGCAGCCATAGCGGGCCTAGCTCCTACAATGAGCAGTTCTTT.

This chain joins TRBV6-1 and TRBJ2-1; D is perhaps TRBD1 or TRBD2 (5 bases each). The J call may be wrong; the DNA end is better matched by TRBJ2-7. This CDR3 is 14 amino acids long. Looked up from germline, CDR1 is MNHNS and CDR2 is SASEGT. CDR3 nucleotides: TGTGCCAGCAGTGAAGGGGGGAATCGGTACGAGCAGTACTTC. This gives the protein CASSEGGNRYEQYF.

Relative to its sample, this clonotype is medium-sized. The chain uses TRBV6-1 and TRBJ2-2; 7 nucleotides agree with TRBD1. The CDR3 runs to 14 residues. Germline V gene data show CDR1 as MNHNS and CDR2 as SASEGT. V gave up 6 bases and J gave up 1 base; unmatched junction bases: 2. CDR3 loop: CASRRDRNTGELFF. The CDR3 DNA reads as TGTGCCAGCAGGAGGGACAGGAACACCGGGGAGCTGTTTTTT.

This clonotype was seen repeatedly, ten times or more. A much larger clone is a single base away; this may be a read error. The V gene is TRBV7-2, the J gene TRBJ2-5, with D unclear. The J call may be mistaken, given a closer DNA end match to TRBJ2-7. Germline loops: CDR1 SGHTA, CDR2 FQGNSA. This CDR3 has 11 amino acids. This CDR3 reads CASSYHYEQYF. The CDR3 nucleotides are TGTGCCAGCAGCTACCACTACGAGCAGTACTTC.

This clonotype has a count of ten or more. The V gene is TRBV7-8, the J gene TRBJ2-5; D unclear. Germline lookup yields CDR1 SGHVS and CDR2 FQNEAQ. Trimming shortened V by 3 bases and J by 4 bases, and 3 bases separated the two germline ends. The CDR3 is 11 amino acids. The CDR3 sequence: CASSFTETQYF. CDR3 in DNA: TGTGCCAGCAGCTTTACAGAGACCCAGTACTTC. The full variable domain, in which reference TRBV7-8 and TRBJ2-5 provide the parts outside the CDR3, is GAGVSQSPRYKVAKRGQDVALRCDPISGHVSLFWYQQALGQGPEFLTYFQNEAQLDKSGLPSDRFFAERPEGSVSTLKIQRTQQEDSAVYLCASSFTETQYFGPGTRLLVL.

This clonotype is termed medium-sized. The V gene is TRBV7-9, the J gene TRBJ2-7, with 9 bases identical to TRBD1. V lost 3 bases and J lost 7; bases outside the gene matches: 7. Germline CDR1 reads SEHNR; CDR2 reads FQNEAQ (reference sequence). The CDR3 runs 14 residues. CDR3 sequence (DNA): TGTGCCAGCAGCTTGGGGACAGGGATCCATGAGCAGTACTTC. It encodes CASSLGTGIHEQYF.